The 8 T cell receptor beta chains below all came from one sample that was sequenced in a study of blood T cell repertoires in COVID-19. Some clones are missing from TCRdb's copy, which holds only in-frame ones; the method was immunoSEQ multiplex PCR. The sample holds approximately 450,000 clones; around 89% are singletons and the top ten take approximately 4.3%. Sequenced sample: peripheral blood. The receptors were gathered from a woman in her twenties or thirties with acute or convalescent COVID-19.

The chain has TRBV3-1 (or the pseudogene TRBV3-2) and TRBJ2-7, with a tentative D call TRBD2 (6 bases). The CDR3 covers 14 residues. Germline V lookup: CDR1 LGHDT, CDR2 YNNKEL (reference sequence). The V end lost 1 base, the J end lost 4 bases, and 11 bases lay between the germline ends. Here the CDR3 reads CASSQGTNPYEQYF. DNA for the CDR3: TGTGCCAGCAGCCAAGGGACTAACCCATACGAGCAGTACTTC.

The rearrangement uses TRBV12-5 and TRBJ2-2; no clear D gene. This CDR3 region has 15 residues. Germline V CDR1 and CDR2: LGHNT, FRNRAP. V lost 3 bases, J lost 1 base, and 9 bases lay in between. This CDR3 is CASGLDRGNTGELFF. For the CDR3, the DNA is TGTGCTAGTGGTTTAGACCGAGGGAACACCGGGGAGCTGTTTTTT.

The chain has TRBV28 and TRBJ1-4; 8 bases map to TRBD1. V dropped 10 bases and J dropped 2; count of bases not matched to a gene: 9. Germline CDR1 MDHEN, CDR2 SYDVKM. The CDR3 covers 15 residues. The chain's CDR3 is CATQGAGGTNEKLFF. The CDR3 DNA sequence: TGTGCCACCCAGGGGGCAGGGGGTACTAATGAAAAACTGTTTTTT.

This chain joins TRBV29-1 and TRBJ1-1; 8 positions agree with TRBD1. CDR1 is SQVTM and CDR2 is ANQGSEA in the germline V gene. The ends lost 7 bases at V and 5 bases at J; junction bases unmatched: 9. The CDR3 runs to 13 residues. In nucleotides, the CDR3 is TGCAGCGCTCACAGGGGGTCGGTGACTGAAGCTTTCTTT. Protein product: CSAHRGSVTEAFF. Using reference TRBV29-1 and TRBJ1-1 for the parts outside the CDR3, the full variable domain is SAVISQKPSRDICQRGTSLTIQCQVDSQVTMMFWYRQQPGQSLTLIATANQGSEATYESGFVIDKFPISRPNLTFSTLTVSNMSPEDSSIYLCSAHRGSVTEAFFGQGTRLTVV.

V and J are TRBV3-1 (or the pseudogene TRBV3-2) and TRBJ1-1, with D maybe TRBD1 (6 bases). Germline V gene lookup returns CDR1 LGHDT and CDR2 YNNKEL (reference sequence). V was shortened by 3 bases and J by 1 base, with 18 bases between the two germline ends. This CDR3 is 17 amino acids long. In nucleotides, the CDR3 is TGTGCCAGCAGCCACCCCCCCCCGGGACATCCGAACACTGAAGCTTTCTTT. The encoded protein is CASSHPPPGHPNTEAFF.

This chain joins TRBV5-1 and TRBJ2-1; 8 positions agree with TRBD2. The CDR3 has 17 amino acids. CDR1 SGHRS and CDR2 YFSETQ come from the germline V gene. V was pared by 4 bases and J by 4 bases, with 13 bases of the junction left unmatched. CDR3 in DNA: TGCGCCAGCAGCCCCGTTGGTAGCGGGGACATATACAATGAGCAGTTCTTC. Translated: CASSPVGSGDIYNEQFF.

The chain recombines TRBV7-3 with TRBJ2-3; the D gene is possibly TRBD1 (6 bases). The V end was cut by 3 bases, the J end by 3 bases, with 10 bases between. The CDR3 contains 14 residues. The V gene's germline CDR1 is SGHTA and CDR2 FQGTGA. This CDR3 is CASSLGAGTDTQYF. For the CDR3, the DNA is TGTGCCAGCAGCTTGGGGGCAGGGACAGATACGCAGTATTTT.

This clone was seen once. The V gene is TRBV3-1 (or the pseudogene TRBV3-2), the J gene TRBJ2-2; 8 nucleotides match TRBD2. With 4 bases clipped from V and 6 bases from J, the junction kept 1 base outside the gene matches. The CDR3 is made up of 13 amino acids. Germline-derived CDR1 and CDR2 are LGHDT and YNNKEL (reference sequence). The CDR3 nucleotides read TGTGCCAGCAGCCTAGCGGGGTCCGGGGAGCTGTTTTTT. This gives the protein CASSLAGSGELFF.